This T cell receptor beta chain stems from a study of cytomegalovirus exposure and HLA in healthy donors (dated by TCRdb to 2017 to 2019). General notes on the study: According to a later analysis, the roughly 120 validation repertoires were produced on the same platform as the roughly 600 repertoires of the first cohort. The study aimed to test whether cataloging public T cell receptors could reveal signatures of past pathogen exposure. Besides the first cohort of 550 to 750 subjects, a separate validation cohort made up of about 120 different subjects was used. To predict cytomegalovirus infection status, the study combined high-throughput TCR immunosequencing, statistical association of individual TCRs with disease status, and machine learning. Summary of the overall study and its limitations: A total of roughly 160 TCR beta chains were listed by the study as associated with cytomegalovirus. The authors suggested that the approach could potentially be generalized to other disease states and immunological phenotypes. Most TCR sequences were observed very rarely across donors, whereas some public TCRs were present in many individuals. Cytomegalovirus status was reported to be diagnosed by the classifier with high specificity and sensitivity in both the original and validation cohorts. A later analysis found that TCRs clustered in the first cohort also tended to co-occur in the 110 or so validation repertoires, with about 94% of cluster scores above 0. In vitro tests confirmed that a few of the cytomegalovirus-associated TCR beta chains recognize cytomegalovirus antigens. A later analysis had no HLA typing for the validation cohort, so co-occurrence there was scored across all 130 or so repertoires.

Note on this clone: It lacks a known antigen. Base qualities were left out, and no much larger clone turns up one base away.

Between the V and J ends, shortened by 3 bases and 7 bases respectively, the junction contains 16 bases. From cysteine to phenylalanine, the CDR3 is 14 amino acids long. The kept DNA is CDR3 alone, 42 bases in frame from the first base. Taken from the germline V gene (reference sequence), the CDR1 and CDR2 loops are LNHDA and SQIVND. The protocol used for the library was the immunoSEQ multiplex PCR assay. The authors' pipeline ran thus. A statistical classification framework was developed to diagnose cytomegalovirus status using the catalog of TCR beta chain sequences. What TCRdb holds here is the immuneACCESS table cut down to in-frame rearrangements. Part of the clones is not present; checked against another copy, under half of the missing clones reflect an unresolved V gene, and the others are unexplained. The D gene and trimming were derived from the DNA, and the V and J assignments and clone size from that table. This sample comprises about 50,000 clones, approximately 90% of them detected only once. The ten top clones hold about 1.5% of the sample.

The donors belonged to the validation cohort of about 120 subjects, which was separate from the roughly 700-subject first cohort. Input material: PBMCs. The V and J segments used are TRBV19 and TRBJ2-7; the D gene is perhaps TRBD1, from 5 matching bases. The sequence was collected from a man between 18 and 35 years old in good health and CMV-seronegative. The DNA sequence reads TGTGCCAGTAGTATTGGGGCAGGGCTAAGAGAGCAGTACTTC. This sequence encodes CASSIGAGLREQYF.